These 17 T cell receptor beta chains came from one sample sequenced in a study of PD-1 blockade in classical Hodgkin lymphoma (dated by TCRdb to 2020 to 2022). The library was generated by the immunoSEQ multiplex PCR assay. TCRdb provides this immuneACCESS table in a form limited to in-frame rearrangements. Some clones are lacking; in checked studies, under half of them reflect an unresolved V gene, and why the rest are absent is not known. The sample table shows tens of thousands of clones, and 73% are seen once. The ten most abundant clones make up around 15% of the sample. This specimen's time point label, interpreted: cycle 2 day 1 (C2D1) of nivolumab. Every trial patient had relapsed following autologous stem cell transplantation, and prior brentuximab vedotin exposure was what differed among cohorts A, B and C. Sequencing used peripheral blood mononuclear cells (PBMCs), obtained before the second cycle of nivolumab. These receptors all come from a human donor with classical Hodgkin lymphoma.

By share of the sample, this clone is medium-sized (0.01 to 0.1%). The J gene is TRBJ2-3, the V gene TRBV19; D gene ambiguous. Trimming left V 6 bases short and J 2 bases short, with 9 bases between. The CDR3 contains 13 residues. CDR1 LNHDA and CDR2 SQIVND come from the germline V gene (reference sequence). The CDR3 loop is CASRFLATDTQYF. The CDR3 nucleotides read TGTGCCAGTAGGTTCCTCGCCACAGATACGCAGTATTTT.

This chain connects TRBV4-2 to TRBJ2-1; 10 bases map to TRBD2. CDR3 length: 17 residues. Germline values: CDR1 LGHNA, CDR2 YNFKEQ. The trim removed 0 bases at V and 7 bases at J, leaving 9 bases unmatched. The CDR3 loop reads CASSQEGASGSGNEQFF. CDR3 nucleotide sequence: TGTGCCAGCAGCCAAGAAGGTGCTAGCGGGAGTGGGAATGAGCAGTTCTTC.

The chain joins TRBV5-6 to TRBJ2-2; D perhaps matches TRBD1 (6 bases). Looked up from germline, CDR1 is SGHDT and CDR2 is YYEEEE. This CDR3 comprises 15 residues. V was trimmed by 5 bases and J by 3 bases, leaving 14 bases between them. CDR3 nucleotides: TGTGCCAGCAGGCTGGGGGCCTTGGACACCGGGGAGCTGTTTTTT. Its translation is CASRLGALDTGELFF. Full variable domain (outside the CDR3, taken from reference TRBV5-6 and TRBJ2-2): DAGVTQSPTHLIKTRGQQVTLRCSPKSGHDTVSWYQQALGQGPQFIFQYYEEEERQRGNFPDRFSGHQFPNYSSELNVNALLLGDSALYLCASRLGALDTGELFFGEGSRLTVL.

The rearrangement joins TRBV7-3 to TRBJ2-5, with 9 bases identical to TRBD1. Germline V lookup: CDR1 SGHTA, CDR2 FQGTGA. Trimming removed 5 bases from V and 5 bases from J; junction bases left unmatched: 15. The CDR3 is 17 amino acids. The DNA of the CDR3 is TGTGCCAGCAGCCCTAGACCTCTACAGGGGGCATGGGAGACCCAGTACTTC. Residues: CASSPRPLQGAWETQYF.

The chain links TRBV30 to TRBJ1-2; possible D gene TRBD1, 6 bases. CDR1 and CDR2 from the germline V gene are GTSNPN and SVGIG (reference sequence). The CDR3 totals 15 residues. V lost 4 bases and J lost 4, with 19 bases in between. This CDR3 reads CAWTGLGGHGYGYTF. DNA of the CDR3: TGTGCCTGGACGGGTTTGGGGGGGCACGGCTATGGCTACACCTTC.

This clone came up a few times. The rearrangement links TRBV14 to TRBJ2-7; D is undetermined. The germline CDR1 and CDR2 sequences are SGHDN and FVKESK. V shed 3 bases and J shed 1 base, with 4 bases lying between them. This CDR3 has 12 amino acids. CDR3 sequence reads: CASSQISYEQYF. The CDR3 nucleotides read TGTGCCAGCAGCCAGATTTCCTACGAGCAGTACTTC.

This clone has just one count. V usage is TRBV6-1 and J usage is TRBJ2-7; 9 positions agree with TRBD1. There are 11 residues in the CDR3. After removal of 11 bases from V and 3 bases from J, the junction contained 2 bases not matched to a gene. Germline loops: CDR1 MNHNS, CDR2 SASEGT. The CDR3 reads CAGQGLYEQYF. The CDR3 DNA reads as TGTGCCGGACAGGGGCTCTACGAGCAGTACTTC.

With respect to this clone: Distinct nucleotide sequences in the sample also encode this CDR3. The CDR3 bases are TGTGCCAGCAGTTTTGGGACAGGCAATCAGCCCCAGCATTTT. Its translation: CASSFGTGNQPQHF. V usage is TRBV28 and J usage is TRBJ1-5; 7 bases map to TRBD1. V lost 3 bases to trimming and J lost 2 bases; unmatched junction nucleotides: 1. The CDR3 covers 14 residues. Germline loops: CDR1 MDHEN, CDR2 SYDVKM.

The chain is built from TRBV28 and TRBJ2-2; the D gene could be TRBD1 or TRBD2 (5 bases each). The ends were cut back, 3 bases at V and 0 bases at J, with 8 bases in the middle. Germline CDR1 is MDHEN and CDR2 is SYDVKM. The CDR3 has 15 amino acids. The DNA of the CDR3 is TGTGCCAGCAGTTTCGGGACGGCGAACACCGGGGAGCTGTTTTTT. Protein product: CASSFGTANTGELFF. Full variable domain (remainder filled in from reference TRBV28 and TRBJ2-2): DVKVTQSSRYLVKRTGEKVFLECVQDMDHENMFWYRQDPGLGLRLIYFSYDVKMKEKGDIPEGYSVSREKKERFSLILESASTNQTSMYLCASSFGTANTGELFFGEGSRLTVL.

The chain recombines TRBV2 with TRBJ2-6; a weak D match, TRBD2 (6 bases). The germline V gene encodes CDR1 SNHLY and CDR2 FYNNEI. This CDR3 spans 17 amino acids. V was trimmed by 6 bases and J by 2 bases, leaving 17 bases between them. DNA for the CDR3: TGTGCCAGCAGCCGGGGGAAGGGTGCTACTGGGGCCAACGTCCTGACTTTC. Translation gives CASSRGKGATGANVLTF.

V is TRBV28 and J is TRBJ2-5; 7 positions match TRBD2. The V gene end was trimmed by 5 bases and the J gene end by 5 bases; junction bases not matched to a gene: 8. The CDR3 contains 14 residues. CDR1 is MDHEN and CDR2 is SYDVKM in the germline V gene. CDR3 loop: CASSPGGGWETQYF. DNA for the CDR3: TGTGCCAGCAGTCCCGGGGGAGGGTGGGAGACCCAGTACTTC. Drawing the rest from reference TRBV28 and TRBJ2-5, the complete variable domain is DVKVTQSSRYLVKRTGEKVFLECVQDMDHENMFWYRQDPGLGLRLIYFSYDVKMKEKGDIPEGYSVSREKKERFSLILESASTNQTSMYLCASSPGGGWETQYFGPGTRLLVL.

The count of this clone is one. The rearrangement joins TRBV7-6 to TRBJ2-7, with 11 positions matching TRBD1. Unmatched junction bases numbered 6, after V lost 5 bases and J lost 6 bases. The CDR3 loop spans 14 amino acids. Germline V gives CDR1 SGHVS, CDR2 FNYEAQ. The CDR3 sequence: CASSPGQGASEQYF. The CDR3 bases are TGTGCCAGCAGCCCAGGACAGGGGGCGTCCGAGCAGTACTTC. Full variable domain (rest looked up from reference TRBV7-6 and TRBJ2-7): GAGVSQSPRYKVTKRGQDVALRCDPISGHVSLYWYRQALGQGPEFLTYFNYEAQQDKSGLPNDRFSAERPEGSISTLTIQRTEQRDSAMYRCASSPGQGASEQYFGPGTRLTVT.

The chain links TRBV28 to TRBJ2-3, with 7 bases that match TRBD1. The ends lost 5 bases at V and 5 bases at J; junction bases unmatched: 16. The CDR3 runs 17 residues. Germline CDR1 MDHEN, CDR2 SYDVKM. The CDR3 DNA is TGTGCCAGCAGTCCCCTCCCCCCGCGCAGGGGGTTAGATACGCAGTATTTT. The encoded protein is CASSPLPPRRGLDTQYF.

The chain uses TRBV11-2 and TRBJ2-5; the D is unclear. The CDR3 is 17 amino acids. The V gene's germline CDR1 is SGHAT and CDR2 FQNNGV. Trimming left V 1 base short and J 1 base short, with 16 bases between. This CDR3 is CASSLAGFSGSQETQYF. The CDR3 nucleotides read TGTGCCAGCAGCTTAGCCGGTTTCTCGGGCTCCCAAGAGACCCAGTACTTC.

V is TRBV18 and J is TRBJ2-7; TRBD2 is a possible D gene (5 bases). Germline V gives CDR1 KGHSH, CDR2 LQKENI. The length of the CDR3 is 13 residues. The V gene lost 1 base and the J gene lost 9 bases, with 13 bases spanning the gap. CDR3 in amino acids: CASSPQGAPSQYF. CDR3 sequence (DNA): TGTGCCAGCTCACCACAGGGAGCTCCCTCGCAGTACTTC.

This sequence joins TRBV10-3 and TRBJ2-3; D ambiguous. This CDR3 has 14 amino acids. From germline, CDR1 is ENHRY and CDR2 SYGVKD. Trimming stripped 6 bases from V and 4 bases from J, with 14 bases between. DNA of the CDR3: TGTGCCATCAGACCGACACTATTGTCAGATACGCAGTATTTT. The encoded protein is CAIRPTLLSDTQYF.

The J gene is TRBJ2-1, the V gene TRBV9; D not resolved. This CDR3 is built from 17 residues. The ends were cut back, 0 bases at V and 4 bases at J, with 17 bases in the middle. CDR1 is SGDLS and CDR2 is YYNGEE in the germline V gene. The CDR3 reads CASSVGLEELLYNEQFF. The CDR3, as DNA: TGTGCCAGCAGCGTAGGCCTCGAGGAGCTCCTATACAATGAGCAGTTCTTC.